The rows below give T cell receptor beta chains drawn from one sample of a study of CD8+ T cells in alopecia areata. The table came from immunoSEQ multiplex PCR; TCRdb's copy has only in-frame clones and leaves some out. The repertoire has more than 110,000 clones, around half of them found once; the top ten carry more than 15%. Sequencing used CD8+ T cells sorted from blood, obtained at week 4, from a patient treated with tofacitinib. The source of these receptors is a human donor with alopecia areata. Each CDR3 is given with its conserved first and last residue. D genes are given only for firm matches. The listing skips clone size in some rows; elsewhere it reads once, few, many or a size class.

TGCGCCAGCAGCCGGCGGGTCACAGCGTCGCAGTATTTT,CASSRRVTASQYF,.,.,TRBJ2-3,TRBV4-1
TGTGCCTGGAGTGTCCGTAACCCAGCAGGGGCGAACACTGAAGCTTTCTTT,CAWSVRNPAGANTEAFF,.,.,TRBJ1-1,TRBV30
TGTGCCTGGAGTGGAGACCAATCGGGGGAGCAGTACTTC,CAWSGDQSGEQYF,few,.,TRBJ2-5,TRBV30
TGTGCCAGCAGCTCCGGGACCAGGGGGCGGAATGAGCAGTTCTTC,CASSSGTRGRNEQFF,.,TRBD1,TRBJ2-1,TRBV27
TGTGCCAGCAGCCAAGATACAGGGGGCATCTATGAGCAGTTCTTC,CASSQDTGGIYEQFF,.,TRBD1,TRBJ2-1,TRBV4-2
TGTGCCAGCAGCGCCCTAGCCGGGGGGGCATACAATGAGCAGTTCTTC,CASSALAGGAYNEQFF,few,TRBD2,TRBJ2-1,TRBV9
TGTGCCTGGAGTGCCTCCCTGGTGAGGTATGGCTACACCTTC,CAWSASLVRYGYTF,.,.,TRBJ1-2,TRBV30
TGTGCCAGCAGTGAAAGGCAGGGAGAGACCCAGTACTTC,CASSERQGETQYF,few,.,TRBJ2-5,TRBV2
TGCGCCAGCAGCCAGGGACCCGATAGCAATCAGCCCCAGCATTTT,CASSQGPDSNQPQHF,few,.,TRBJ1-5,TRBV4-1
TGTGCCAGCAGCTTCACAGGGACAGATACGCAGTATTTT,CASSFTGTDTQYF,.,.,TRBJ2-3,TRBV9
TGTGCCTGGAGTGGGCAGGGGTTCTCACCCCTCCACTTT,CAWSGQGFSPLHF,.,.,TRBJ1-6,TRBV30
TGCGCCAGCAGCCAAGATCGAAGCGAGCAGTACTTC,CASSQDRSEQYF,.,.,TRBJ2-7,TRBV4-1
TGCGCCAGCAGCCAAGATGCTGGGGGTGGCAATCAGCCCCAGCATTTT,CASSQDAGGGNQPQHF,.,.,TRBJ1-5,TRBV4-1
TGTGCCAGCAGTTTTTCCGGGGGCAACACTGAAGCTTTCTTT,CASSFSGGNTEAFF,few,.,TRBJ1-1,TRBV27
TGTGCCTGGAGTGTGTGGGCAACCGGGGAGCTGTTTTTT,CAWSVWATGELFF,.,.,TRBJ2-2,TRBV30
TGTGCCAGCAGCTTAGTACAGGTTGGTCAGCCCCAGCATTTT,CASSLVQVGQPQHF,few,.,TRBJ1-5,TRBV11-2
TGTGCCAGCAGCTTAGATTCGGCCTACGAGCAGTACTTC,CASSLDSAYEQYF,once,.,TRBJ2-7,TRBV7-9
TGTGCCAGCAGTGAGGGGCAGATCAAAAACATTCAGTACTTC,CASSEGQIKNIQYF,many,.,TRBJ2-4,TRBV6-1
TGTGCCAGCAGCTCGGGCCCTCGGGAGCAGTACTTC,CASSSGPREQYF,once,.,TRBJ2-7,TRBV5-6
TGTGCCAGCAGTTTTACTAGGGGTCACGAAAAACTGTTTTTT,CASSFTRGHEKLFF,.,.,TRBJ1-4,TRBV27
TGTGCCAGCACCGAGTTGGGGGGAAACACCGGGGAGCTGTTTTTT,CASTELGGNTGELFF,.,.,TRBJ2-2,TRBV2
TGTGCCAGCAGCCTTCGGCCCGATGAAGCTTTCTTT,CASSLRPDEAFF,few,.,TRBJ1-1,TRBV5-8
TGCAGTGCTACCGAAGAGACCCAGTACTTC,CSATEETQYF,once,.,TRBJ2-5,TRBV20-1
TGCAGCGTTGAACATGGGGATAACTATGGCTACACCTTC,CSVEHGDNYGYTF,once,.,TRBJ1-2,TRBV29-1
TGTGCCAGCAGCTTGGAACAGGATTACTACAATGAGCAGTTCTTC,CASSLEQDYYNEQFF,.,.,TRBJ2-1,TRBV5-4
TGTGCCAGCAGCCTTAACCACGAGCAGTACTTC,CASSLNHEQYF,few,.,TRBJ2-7,TRBV13
TGCGCCAGCAGCTTCGGACAGGGAGGTTTCCACGAGCAGTACTTC,CASSFGQGGFHEQYF,few,TRBD1,TRBJ2-7,TRBV5-1
TGCGCCAGCAGCCAAGGCGGGGGCCCCAATCAGCCCCAGCATTTT,CASSQGGGPNQPQHF,.,.,TRBJ1-5,TRBV4-1
TGTGCCAGCAGTCCCGGGACAGGGACGCAAGAGACCCAGTACTTC,CASSPGTGTQETQYF,few,TRBD1,TRBJ2-5,TRBV25-1
TGCAGCGTACTAGCGGGGGCGGGAGCCAAATTCTTC,CSVLAGAGAKFF,few,TRBD2,TRBJ2-1,TRBV29-1
TGTGCCAGCAGCTTGTCCTTCCCCCCGACCCAGTACTTC,CASSLSFPPTQYF,few,.,TRBJ2-5,TRBV5-6
TGCGCCAGCAGCTCCGACGAGACCCAAATCTACGAGCAGTACTTC,CASSSDETQIYEQYF,.,.,TRBJ2-7,TRBV5-1
TGTGCCAGCAGTTACTCCCTAGGTTCCCAAGAGACCCAGTACTTC,CASSYSLGSQETQYF,few,.,TRBJ2-5,TRBV6-5
TGTGCCAGCAGCTCGTACAGGGTTCGGTCAGATACGCAGTATTTT,CASSSYRVRSDTQYF,.,.,TRBJ2-3,TRBV7-2
TGTGCCTGGAGTGTTACGGGGCAGTACGAGCAGTACTTC,CAWSVTGQYEQYF,few,.,TRBJ2-7,TRBV30
TGTGCCAGCAGCCAAGCCGGGGGTCAGCCCCAGCATTTT,CASSQAGGQPQHF,.,.,TRBJ1-5,TRBV4-2
TGCGCCAGCAGCCAGTCGGGACTCACAGATACGCAGTATTTT,CASSQSGLTDTQYF,.,.,TRBJ2-3,TRBV4-1
TGCGCCAGCAGCTTGGCCGGGAACACCGGGGAGCTGTTTTTT,CASSLAGNTGELFF,.,.,TRBJ2-2,TRBV5-1
TGTGCCAGCAGCCCTGGAGCGTACGGGGAGCTGTTTTTT,CASSPGAYGELFF,few,.,TRBJ2-2,TRBV7-2
TGCGCCAGCAGCTTGAGTCCAGGACAAAACATTCAGTACTTC,CASSLSPGQNIQYF,few,.,TRBJ2-4,TRBV5-1
TGTGCGAGTGGCAAGGGCCGCGAGGGGCAGCCCCAGCATTTT,CASGKGREGQPQHF,.,.,TRBJ1-5,TRBV7-8
TGTGCCAGCAGCATTAACCTGGCAGCTGAAGCTTTCTTT,CASSINLAAEAFF,once,.,TRBJ1-1,TRBV7-3